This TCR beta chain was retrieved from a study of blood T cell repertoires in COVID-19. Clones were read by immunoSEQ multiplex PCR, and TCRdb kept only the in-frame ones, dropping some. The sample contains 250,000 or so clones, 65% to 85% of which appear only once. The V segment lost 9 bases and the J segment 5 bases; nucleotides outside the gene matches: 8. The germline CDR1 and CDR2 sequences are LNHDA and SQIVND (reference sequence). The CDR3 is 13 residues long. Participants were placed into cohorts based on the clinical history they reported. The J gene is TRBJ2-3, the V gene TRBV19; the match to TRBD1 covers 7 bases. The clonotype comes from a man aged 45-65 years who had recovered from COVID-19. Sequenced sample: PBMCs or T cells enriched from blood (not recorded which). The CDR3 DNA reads TGTGCCAGCGGGACAGCGAGCCGAGATACGCAGTATTTT. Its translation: CASGTASRDTQYF.